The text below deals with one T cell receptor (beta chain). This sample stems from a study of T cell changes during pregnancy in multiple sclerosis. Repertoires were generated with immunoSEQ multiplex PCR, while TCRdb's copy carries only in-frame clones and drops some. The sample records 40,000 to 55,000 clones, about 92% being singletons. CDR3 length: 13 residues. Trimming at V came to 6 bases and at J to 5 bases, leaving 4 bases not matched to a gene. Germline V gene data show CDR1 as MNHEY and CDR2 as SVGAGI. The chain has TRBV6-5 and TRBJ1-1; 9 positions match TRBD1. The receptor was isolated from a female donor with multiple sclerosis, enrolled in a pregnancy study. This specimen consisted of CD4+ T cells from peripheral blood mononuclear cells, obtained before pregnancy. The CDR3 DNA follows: TGTGCCAGCAGGCTAGACAGGGGGACTGAAGCTTTCTTT. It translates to CASRLDRGTEAFF.